These 21 T cell receptor beta chains share one sample of origin, sequenced in a study of cytomegalovirus exposure and HLA in healthy donors. The primer mix had 60 Vbeta and 13 Jbeta primers. TCRdb keeps only in-frame clones here, not all; method: immunoSEQ multiplex PCR. Altogether roughly 110,000 clones are present, 75% being singletons, with the ten largest covering 2% to 2.5%. Sequenced input: PBMCs. Source of these receptors: a man aged 35-49 years in good health and CMV-seronegative.

This clone was counted a single time. The rearrangement uses TRBV5-6 and TRBJ1-6; 12 bases agree with TRBD1. V dropped 2 bases and J dropped 4; count of bases not matched to a gene: 4. The CDR3 covers 17 residues. Germline CDR1 and CDR2: SGHDT and YYEEEE. CDR3 DNA sequence: TGTGCCAGCAGCTTAGGGGACAGGGGGCCTTATAATTCACCCCTCCACTTT. This encodes CASSLGDRGPYNSPLHF.

The rearrangement joins TRBV5-1 to TRBJ2-1; D perhaps matches TRBD1 (5 bases). Trimming left V 4 bases short and J 1 base short, with 9 bases between. Germline CDR1 reads SGHRS; CDR2 reads YFSETQ. This CDR3 contains 14 residues. The CDR3 nucleotides are TGCGCCAGCAGCCCAGGGAATTCCTACAATGAGCAGTTCTTC. Residues: CASSPGNSYNEQFF. The full variable domain, in which reference TRBV5-1 and TRBJ2-1 provide the parts outside the CDR3, is KAGVTQTPRYLIKTRGQQVTLSCSPISGHRSVSWYQQTPGQGLQFLFEYFSETQRNKGNFPGRFSGRQFSNSRSEMNVSTLELGDSALYLCASSPGNSYNEQFFGPGTRLTVL.

The rearrangement links TRBV6-1 to TRBJ1-6; D not certain. The CDR3 is made up of 15 amino acids. Trimming left V 2 bases short and J 5 bases short, with 10 bases between. Germline assignment: CDR1 MNHNS and CDR2 SASEGT. Here the CDR3 DNA reads TGTGCCAGCAGTGAATCACAGATTGATAATTCACCCCTCCACTTT. Residues: CASSESQIDNSPLHF.

The CDR3 loop is CAISVREDTEAFF. In DNA form, the CDR3 reads TGTGCCATCAGTGTCAGGGAGGATACTGAAGCTTTCTTT. The chain combines TRBV10-3 with TRBJ1-1; TRBD1 might be the D (5 bases). The germline V gene encodes CDR1 ENHRY and CDR2 SYGVKD. The CDR3 sequence is 13 residues long. V was trimmed by 4 bases and J by 5 bases, leaving 11 bases between them.

The rearrangement links TRBV7-6 to TRBJ2-7; the D gene is possibly TRBD2 (6 bases). Trimming took off 5 bases at V and 3 bases at J, with 20 bases between the two ends. CDR1 and CDR2 from the germline V gene are SGHVS and FNYEAQ. The CDR3 loop spans 16 amino acids. CDR3 amino acids: CASSGRDPWGSYEQYF. The CDR3 DNA follows: TGTGCCAGCAGCGGGCGGGACCCTTGGGGAAGCTACGAGCAGTACTTC.

This clone has a handful of counts. The rearrangement links TRBV7-8 to TRBJ2-7; the match to TRBD2 covers 10 bases. Germline V gene data show CDR1 as SGHVS and CDR2 as FQNEAQ. Trimming at V came to 1 base and at J to 2 bases, leaving 8 bases not matched to a gene. This CDR3 has 17 amino acids. CDR3 in amino acids: CASSLVPTAGGPYEQYF. CDR3 coding DNA: TGTGCCAGCAGCTTAGTGCCCACAGCGGGGGGGCCCTACGAGCAGTACTTC.

The chain combines TRBV10-3 with TRBJ1-1, with 9 nucleotides matching TRBD1. Germline CDR1 ENHRY, CDR2 SYGVKD. V shed 5 bases and J 5 bases; nucleotides not matched to a gene: 9. The CDR3 has 15 residues. The CDR3 nucleotides read TGTGCCATCAGTTCTCCGGACAGGGGTAGGACTGAAGCTTTCTTT. Its protein is CAISSPDRGRTEAFF.

The chain links TRBV27 to TRBJ2-1, with 9 positions matching TRBD1. From germline, CDR1 is MNHEY and CDR2 SMNVEV (reference sequence). Losses at the gene ends were 6 bases for V and 7 bases for J; bases not matched to a gene: 10. This CDR3 is built from 15 residues. CDR3 residues: CASSRTGGALNEQFF. DNA of the CDR3: TGTGCCAGCAGCCGAACAGGGGGCGCTTTAAATGAGCAGTTCTTC.

The chain is built from TRBV7-9 and TRBJ2-1; TRBD2 aligns across 7 bases. This CDR3 comprises 15 residues. Trimming at V came to 2 bases and at J to 8 bases, leaving 9 bases not matched to a gene. CDR1 and CDR2 (germline): SEHNR, FQNEAQ (reference sequence). CDR3 DNA sequence: TGTGCCAGCAGCTTATGGTCGGGGGGAAAGTATGAGCAGTTCTTC. The encoded protein is CASSLWSGGKYEQFF.

The gene calls are TRBV6-4 and TRBJ2-1, with TRBD1 matching 9 bases. CDR3 length: 15 residues. The ends lost 6 bases at V and 3 bases at J; junction bases unmatched: 6. CDR1 and CDR2 (germline): MRHNA, SNTAGT. CDR3: CASSAGTGSYNEQFF. The CDR3 coding sequence is TGTGCCAGCAGCGCGGGGACAGGGAGCTACAATGAGCAGTTCTTC.

This rearrangement joins TRBV1 to TRBJ1-2; the D call of TRBD1 is as the table states it, not checked on the DNA. TRBV1 is termed a pseudogene. The CDR3 runs 13 residues. In nucleotides, the CDR3 is TGCACCAGCAGCCAAGAACAGGGGCGAGGCTACACCTTC. Protein product: CTSSQEQGRGYTF.

The V call is TRBV5-4, the J call TRBJ1-2; the match to TRBD1 covers 9 bases. Germline CDR1 SGHNT, CDR2 YYREEE (reference sequence). The ends lost 3 bases at V and 3 bases at J; junction bases unmatched: 3. CDR3 size: 14 residues. The CDR3 here is CASSWTGEDYGYTF. CDR3 DNA: TGTGCCAGCAGCTGGACAGGGGAAGACTATGGCTACACCTTC.

The V and J genes are TRBV5-4 and TRBJ1-2; maybe TRBD1 (5 bases). Germline V CDR1 and CDR2: SGHNT, YYREEE (reference sequence). CDR3 length: 13 residues. V was shortened by 0 bases and J by 8 bases, with 11 bases between the two germline ends. The CDR3: CASSLAVREGYTF. In DNA form, the CDR3 reads TGTGCCAGCAGCTTGGCGGTCAGGGAAGGCTACACCTTC.

This clone was seen only a few times. The chain is built from TRBV7-9 and TRBJ2-7, with 8 bases lining up with TRBD1. The V and J ends lost 4 bases and 4 bases, in that order; junction bases with no gene match: 6. This CDR3 comprises 14 residues. CDR1 and CDR2 from the germline V gene are SEHNR and FQNEAQ (reference sequence). The CDR3 loop reads CASSSDRVWYEQYF. The CDR3 bases are TGTGCCAGCAGCTCGGACAGGGTTTGGTACGAGCAGTACTTC.

The chain is built from TRBV5-1 and TRBJ2-5, with TRBD2 matching 10 bases. The CDR3 runs to 16 residues. Germline V CDR1 and CDR2: SGHRS, YFSETQ. Trimming at V came to 0 bases and at J to 2 bases, leaving 4 bases not matched to a gene. CDR3 DNA sequence: TGCGCCAGCAGCTTGGGTGCTAGCGGGGGACAAGAGACCCAGTACTTC. Its protein is CASSLGASGGQETQYF.

The chain employs TRBV19 and TRBJ1-5; D might be TRBD1 (6 bases). From germline, CDR1 is LNHDA and CDR2 SQIVND (reference sequence). V was pared by 1 base and J by 6 bases, with 19 bases between. This CDR3 is built from 17 residues. The DNA for the CDR3 is TGTGCCAGTAGTATAGGGTTGCGGCAGGGGACCGGTCAGCCCCAGCATTTT. It is translated as CASSIGLRQGTGQPQHF.

There are a few counts of this clone. The chain joins TRBV5-5 to TRBJ1-1, with TRBD1 matching over 8 bases. The CDR3 runs to 16 residues. The V gene end was trimmed by 4 bases and the J gene end by 2 bases; junction bases not matched to a gene: 10. The V gene's germline CDR1 is SGHKS and CDR2 YYEKEE (reference sequence). The CDR3 DNA is TGTGCCAGCAGCCTTGACAGGGGTGGGGGAAACACTGAAGCTTTCTTT. Amino acids: CASSLDRGGGNTEAFF.

The V and J genes are TRBV5-1 and TRBJ1-6; 9 positions agree with TRBD1. Per germline, CDR1 SGHRS and CDR2 YFSETQ. The ends lost 5 bases at V and 6 bases at J; junction bases unmatched: 6. CDR3 length equals 15 residues. The chain's CDR3 is CASRGQGRVNSPLHF. The CDR3 DNA reads TGCGCCAGCAGGGGACAGGGCCGGGTTAATTCACCCCTCCACTTT.

The J gene is TRBJ2-7, the V gene TRBV7-6; 7 nucleotides match TRBD2. The CDR3 runs to 16 residues. Germline CDR1 is SGHVS and CDR2 is FNYEAQ. With 2 bases clipped from V and 0 bases from J, the junction kept 7 bases outside the gene matches. CDR3 protein: CASSLSGLAVSYEQYF. The CDR3 DNA reads as TGTGCCAGCAGCTTAAGTGGTCTAGCGGTCTCCTACGAGCAGTACTTC.

This clone was seen only once. The chain joins TRBV27 to TRBJ2-7, with a tentative D call TRBD1 (5 bases). Germline CDR1 is MNHEY and CDR2 is SMNVEV (reference sequence). V lost 5 bases and J lost 4, with 18 bases in between. This CDR3 contains 15 residues. In DNA, the CDR3 is TGTGCCAGCAGTCAAGTCCGAATTACAGGTTACGAGCAGTACTTC. Its translation: CASSQVRITGYEQYF.

This clone has more than one count but fewer than ten. The chain links TRBV19 to TRBJ2-7, with 8 bases fitting TRBD2. The CDR3 loop spans 13 amino acids. J gave up 3 bases and V 8 bases, and 6 bases lay outside the gene matches. CDR1 and CDR2 (germline): LNHDA, SQIVND (reference sequence). This CDR3 is CASAPGLVYEQYF. The CDR3 nucleotides are TGTGCCAGTGCACCGGGACTAGTCTACGAGCAGTACTTC.